The clone carrying this T cell receptor beta chain has a count of ten or more. The antigen remains undetermined. This sample is part of a study of T cell repertoires in cytomegalovirus infection. As for the study in general: The public TCR beta signatures pointed to both CMV infection and matching HLA type.

Germline V gene data show CDR1 as SGHTA and CDR2 as FQGNSA. J was trimmed by 4 bases and V by 5 bases; bases with no gene match: 7. The CDR3 is 16 amino acids. One entry per CDR3 protein results from TCRdb running MiXCR on the reads. The table lists some 590,000 distinct CDR3 sequences, about 39% of them singletons. The TCR comes from a human donor in good health (CMV status not recorded). Some clones in this sample may be carry-over from other donors' samples. The chain links TRBV7-2 to TRBJ2-1; 11 bases are a match to TRBD2. The sample here was cultured PBMCs, taken from culture after CMV antigen stimulation. The CDR3 spells CASSPRLAGLYNEQFF. In nucleotides, the CDR3 is TGTGCCAGCAGCCCTAGACTAGCGGGATTATACAATGAGCAGTTCTTC.